This note documents a single T cell receptor (beta chain) sequence. Its antigen is not identified. Sample barcodes and UMIs were carried by the TCR alpha and TCR beta cDNA libraries that 5'RACE generated with constant-segment primers. Each CDR3 protein is one row after TCRdb ran MiXCR on the 5' RACE reads. The sample shows 150,000 to 200,000 distinct CDR3 sequences, about 14% of them seen only once. This entry is derived from a study of T-cell memory formation after mild COVID-19. Study-wide points: Contracting clones localized mainly to CM and EM when CD4+ and mainly to EMRA when CD8+.

V lost 5 bases and J 5 bases, leaving 10 bases between the germline ends. The CDR3 runs 13 residues. The receptor comes from an adult woman who had mild COVID-19 (a few samples of this study predate the infection). Cell type and time point are not known. Sequenced sample: PBMCs or a T cell subset sorted from them (not recorded which). V and J are TRBV12-3 or TRBV12-4 and TRBJ1-5; perhaps TRBD1 as D (5 bases). CDR3 sequence (DNA): TGTGCCAGCAGTGGGCAGGGCCATCAGCCCCAGCATTTT. Protein product: CASSGQGHQPQHF.